These T cell receptor beta chains were read from a single sample in a study of blood T cell repertoires in COVID-19. Profiling relied on immunoSEQ multiplex PCR, and the TCRdb table lists in-frame clones only, not all of them. The sample holds around 49,000 clones, over 90% seen once. The sequenced material came from peripheral blood. The receptor set was obtained from a man aged 55 to 69 with COVID-19, enrolled during active disease. Each CDR3 is given with its conserved first and last residue. A D gene is named only where the DNA matches it firmly. Clone size, where shown, is once, few, many, or a class for clones that have expanded.

v_gene	d_gene	j_gene	abundance	CDR3nt	CDR3aa
TRBV18	TRBD1	TRBJ2-3	once	TGTGCCAGCTCTCGTTCCGGGACAGGGGTCCGGGATACGCAGTATTTT	CASSRSGTGVRDTQYF
TRBV5-1	TRBD1	TRBJ1-1	-	TGCGCCAGCAGCTTGGTCAGGGGGCTGACTGAAGCTTTCTTT	CASSLVRGLTEAFF
TRBV25-1	TRBD2	TRBJ2-1	-	TGTGCCAGCAGTGATTCCGGGCGGGGGGAAACCAATGAGCAGTTCTTC	CASSDSGRGETNEQFF
TRBV21-1	-	TRBJ1-5	-	TGTGCCAGCAGCAAAAGGGACAGGGGTCGCAATCAGCCCCAGCATTTT	CASSKRDRGRNQPQHF
TRBV5-8	-	TRBJ2-7	-	TGTGCCAGCAGCTTAAGGACAGCTGTCTACGAGCAGTACTTC	CASSLRTAVYEQYF
TRBV6-2/TRBV6-3	TRBD1	TRBJ2-7	-	TGTGCCAGCAGTACAGGGGGAAAAGAGCAGTACTTC	CASSTGGKEQYF
TRBV19	TRBD1	TRBJ1-2	-	TGTGCCAGTAGCAAGGGGACAGGGGTAAACTATGGCTACACCTTC	CASSKGTGVNYGYTF
TRBV4-1	TRBD1	TRBJ1-4	-	TGCGCCAGCAGCCAAGCGGGACAGGGGAATGAAAAACTGTTTTTT	CASSQAGQGNEKLFF
TRBV2	TRBD1	TRBJ1-5	-	TGTGCCAGCAGTGCTAATTACAGGGGCGGTAATCAGCCCCAGCATTTT	CASSANYRGGNQPQHF
TRBV2	TRBD2	TRBJ2-1	-	TGTGCCAGCCCAGAAAGGGAGGGATTAGGGCAGTTCTTC	CASPEREGLGQFF
TRBV29-1	TRBD1	TRBJ1-1	-	TGCAGCGTGACAGGGCGGATGAACACTGAAGCTTTCTTT	CSVTGRMNTEAFF
TRBV5-4	-	TRBJ2-7	-	TGTGCCAGCCAGCGGCGTGACCATTACGAGCAGTACTTC	CASQRRDHYEQYF
TRBV2	TRBD2	TRBJ2-7	-	TGTGCCAGCAGGGGGACTAGCGGGGGGTTGTCCTACGAGCAGTACTTC	CASRGTSGGLSYEQYF
TRBV18	TRBD2	TRBJ2-7	-	TGTGCCAGCTCACCTGCTAGCGGAGCCTACGAGCAGTACTTC	CASSPASGAYEQYF
TRBV18	TRBD2	TRBJ2-1	-	TGTGCCAGCTCACCTGTTGGACTAGCGGGGGGGAATGAGCAGTTCTTC	CASSPVGLAGGNEQFF
TRBV12-3/TRBV12-4	-	TRBJ1-5	-	TGTGCCAGCGTTAGAGATAGCAATCAGCCCCAGCATTTT	CASVRDSNQPQHF
TRBV5-4	TRBD1	TRBJ2-7	-	TGTGCCAGCAGCTTTAAGGGGGCCATCTACGAGCAGTACTTC	CASSFKGAIYEQYF
TRBV2	-	TRBJ1-4	-	TGTGCCAGCAGCCTTAGAGAGGTCGGCCGGAATGAAAAACTGTTTTTT	CASSLREVGRNEKLFF
TRBV12-3/TRBV12-4	TRBD1	TRBJ1-4	-	TGTGCCAGCAAGACAGGGGCAGCTGAAAAACTGTTTTTT	CASKTGAAEKLFF
TRBV5-1	TRBD2	TRBJ2-1	-	TGCGCCAGCAGCCCTAGCGGGAGCTCCTACAATGAGCAGTTCTTC	CASSPSGSSYNEQFF
TRBV18	-	TRBJ2-7	once	TGTGCCAGCTCACCGACCGCTAACCTAGCGTTTACCTCCTACGAGCAGTACTTC	CASSPTANLAFTSYEQYF
TRBV7-8	-	TRBJ1-5	-	TGTGCCAGCAGCTTAGCTACAGGGCTCAATCAGCCCCAGCATTTT	CASSLATGLNQPQHF
TRBV30	-	TRBJ1-3	-	TGTGCCTGGAGTTGGCAGTCCTCTGGAAACACCATATATTTT	CAWSWQSSGNTIYF
TRBV10-3	-	TRBJ2-1	-	TGTGCCATCAGTGAGGCGGATAAATACAATGAGCAGTTCTTC	CAISEADKYNEQFF
TRBV19	-	TRBJ1-2	-	TGTGCCAGTAGTATTGGACTCGGAAAAACATATGGCTACACCTTC	CASSIGLGKTYGYTF
TRBV7-9	-	TRBJ2-5	-	TGTGCCAGCAGCCCAAGAGGGGGGACAGCCCAAGAGACCCAGTACTTC	CASSPRGGTAQETQYF
TRBV7-9	-	TRBJ2-2	-	TGTGCCAACAGGGTACGGGTCGGGGAGCTGTTTTTT	CANRVRVGELFF
TRBV6-6	-	TRBJ1-5	-	TGTGCCAGCAGTTACTCCAGGGTACAGCCCCAGCATTTT	CASSYSRVQPQHF
TRBV19	TRBD1	TRBJ1-4	once	TGTGCCAGTACCCCGGACAGGGATCGGGAAAAACTGTTTTTT	CASTPDRDREKLFF
TRBV19	TRBD1	TRBJ1-1	-	TGTGCCAGTAGTAATACAGGGGGAGGCACTGAAGCTTTCTTT	CASSNTGGGTEAFF
TRBV6-5	-	TRBJ2-2	-	TGTGCCAGCAGTTCCCGGGACTTACGGGCCGGGGAGCTGTTTTTT	CASSSRDLRAGELFF
TRBV2	TRBD1	TRBJ1-6	-	TGTGCCAGCAGGGGGGACAGTGGCTATAATTCACCCCTCCACTTT	CASRGDSGYNSPLHF
TRBV11-2	TRBD1	TRBJ1-4	-	TGTGCCAGCAGCTTATTCCGACAGGGGGCTAATGAAAAACTGTTTTTT	CASSLFRQGANEKLFF
TRBV28	TRBD1	TRBJ1-5	-	TGTGCCAGCAGTTCGACAGGGGAGGGTCAGCCCCAGCATTTT	CASSSTGEGQPQHF
TRBV7-9	TRBD1	TRBJ1-4	-	TGTGCCAGCAGCTATACCGGGGGACAGGGCGGAGAAAAACTGTTTTTT	CASSYTGGQGGEKLFF
TRBV6-5	-	TRBJ1-1	-	TGTGCCAGCAGTTTCAGGTTTGGTGAAGCTTTCTTT	CASSFRFGEAFF
TRBV11-2	-	TRBJ2-5	-	TGTGCCAGCAGCTTTACCGGAGGGCGGGAGACCCAGTACTTC	CASSFTGGRETQYF
TRBV19	-	TRBJ1-4	-	TGTGCCAGTAGTATCATAAGGTCATACCGGGGGACGATAGATGAGGGCGAAAAACTGTTTTTT	CASSIIRSYRGTIDEGEKLFF
TRBV4-1	-	TRBJ1-3	once	TGCGCCAGCAGCCAGGTACTATCTTCCCCCAGCTCTGGAAACACCATATATTTT	CASSQVLSSPSSGNTIYF
TRBV4-3	TRBD2	TRBJ2-2	-	TGCGCCAGCAGCCAAGATCGGGCTAGCGGGAGGACCGGGGAGCTGTTTTTT	CASSQDRASGRTGELFF
TRBV28	TRBD1	TRBJ2-7	once	TGTGCCAGCAGTTTAGCAGGGGGCAGGTCGGGTGAGCAGTACTTC	CASSLAGGRSGEQYF
TRBV9	-	TRBJ1-1	-	TGTGCCAGCAGCGCCGGGGTGGGCAGGGGGAACACTGAAGCTTTCTTT	CASSAGVGRGNTEAFF
TRBV7-7	-	TRBJ1-4	-	TGTGCTAGCAGCTTAACAGATGCAACTAATGAAAAACTGTTTTTT	CASSLTDATNEKLFF
TRBV25-1	TRBD1	TRBJ1-2	-	TGTGCCAGCAGGGGACAGCTCTATGGCTACACCTTC	CASRGQLYGYTF
TRBV30	-	TRBJ1-6	-	TGTGCCTGGGGAAGAGGGCAGGGAGGATCACCCCTCCACTTT	CAWGRGQGGSPLHF
TRBV5-4	TRBD2	TRBJ2-7	once	TGTGCCAGCAGCTTGGTCTCTAGCGGGAGTTACGAGCAGTACTTC	CASSLVSSGSYEQYF
TRBV19	TRBD1	TRBJ1-3	-	TGTGCCAGTCAGACAGGGTCCTCTGGAAACACCATATATTTT	CASQTGSSGNTIYF
TRBV18	TRBD1	TRBJ2-7	-	TGTGCCAGCTCACTGATACAGGGGGCGTTTAGCGAGCAGTACTTC	CASSLIQGAFSEQYF
TRBV12-3/TRBV12-4	TRBD1	TRBJ1-2	-	TGTGCCAGCAGTTTCGGGACAGTCTATGGCTACACCTTC	CASSFGTVYGYTF
TRBV7-8	TRBD1	TRBJ1-2	-	TGTGCCAGCACCTCCTCACCGGGACAGGGGAGGTATGGCTACACCTTC	CASTSSPGQGRYGYTF